Listed here are 24 T cell receptor beta chains from one sample, sequenced in a study of cytomegalovirus exposure and HLA in healthy donors. Both 60 Vbeta primers and 13 Jbeta primers went into the PCR. The repertoire was sequenced with immunoSEQ multiplex PCR; TCRdb's copy has only in-frame clones and lacks some. This sample has about 120,000 clones; around 70% occur once, and the top ten carry 4% to 5.5%. The sample taken for sequencing was PBMCs. The receptors were sampled from a man younger than 40 in good health and CMV-seropositive.

This chain joins TRBV28 and TRBJ1-3; TRBD1 aligns across 8 bases. The ends lost 6 bases at V and 5 bases at J; junction bases unmatched: 3. The germline CDR1 and CDR2 sequences are MDHEN and SYDVKM. The CDR3 runs 13 residues. CDR3 in DNA: TGTGCCAGCAGGACAGGGGAGAGAAACACCATATATTTT. It codes for CASRTGERNTIYF.

This chain links TRBV9 with TRBJ1-2, with D perhaps TRBD1 (5 bases). The ends were cut back, 0 bases at V and 0 bases at J, with 15 bases in the middle. CDR3 length: 17 residues. Germline CDR1 and CDR2: SGDLS and YYNGEE. The CDR3: CASSVAQWGDANYGYTF. The CDR3 region has the DNA TGTGCCAGCAGCGTAGCCCAGTGGGGGGACGCTAACTATGGCTACACCTTC.

The rearrangement joins TRBV9 to TRBJ2-1, with D possibly TRBD2 on 6 matching bases. This CDR3 contains 13 residues. The V end lost 6 bases, the J end lost 6 bases, and 13 bases lay between the germline ends. Germline-derived CDR1 and CDR2 are SGDLS and YYNGEE. CDR3 in amino acids: CASKGPSANEQFF. In DNA, the CDR3 is TGTGCCAGCAAGGGGCCTAGCGCCAATGAGCAGTTCTTC.

This clone was counted only a few times. The chain carries TRBV10-1 and TRBJ2-7; D might be TRBD2 (6 bases). CDR1 is WNHNN, CDR2 SYGVQD, per germline (reference sequence). Trimming cost V 7 bases and J 5 bases, with 18 bases left between them. The CDR3 totals 14 residues. The CDR3 DNA is TGCGCCAGCACCGAAGGAGGGGACCGGAACGAGCAGTACTTC. This sequence encodes CASTEGGDRNEQYF.

The rearrangement uses TRBV9 and TRBJ1-5; TRBD1 might be the D (5 bases). V was clipped by 4 bases and J by 0 bases, with 8 bases between them. Germline V gene data show CDR1 as SGDLS and CDR2 as YYNGEE. The CDR3 sequence is 14 residues long. CDR3: CASSPDSSNQPQHF. The CDR3 DNA reads TGTGCCAGCAGCCCCGACAGTAGCAATCAGCCCCAGCATTTT. Together with reference TRBV9 and TRBJ1-5, the CDR3 gives the full variable domain: DSGVTQTPKHLITATGQRVTLRCSPRSGDLSVYWYQQSLDQGLQFLIQYYNGEERAKGNILERFSAQQFPDLHSELNLSSLELGDSALYFCASSPDSSNQPQHFGDGTRLSIL.

A single count supports this clone. The chain couples TRBV27 to TRBJ1-5, with 7 bases identical to TRBD1. Losses at the gene ends were 4 bases for V and 2 bases for J; bases not matched to a gene: 17. The CDR3 length is 19 residues. Germline CDR1 is MNHEY and CDR2 is SMNVEV (reference sequence). CDR3 amino acids: CASSSRPLQGYKGNQPQHF. The CDR3 nucleotides are TGTGCCAGCAGTTCACGACCCTTACAGGGGTATAAGGGCAATCAGCCCCAGCATTTT.

This clone showed up just a few times. The V gene is TRBV27, the J gene TRBJ2-7; possibly TRBD2 for D (6 bases). Germline assignment: CDR1 MNHEY and CDR2 SMNVEV (reference sequence). The V gene lost 3 bases and the J gene lost 2 bases, with 11 bases spanning the gap. There are 14 residues in the CDR3. As DNA, the CDR3 is TGTGCCAGCAGTTTTGGGGGGTCCACCTACGAGCAGTACTTC. Protein sequence: CASSFGGSTYEQYF.

The V and J genes are TRBV2 and TRBJ2-4; 11 nucleotides agree with TRBD2. The CDR3 is made up of 14 amino acids. J gave up 5 bases and V 9 bases, and 6 bases lay outside the gene matches. In germline, CDR1 is SNHLY, CDR2 FYNNEI. CDR3: CARGTSGGENIQYF. The CDR3 DNA follows: TGTGCCAGGGGGACTAGCGGTGGGGAAAACATTCAGTACTTC.

This clone came up once. The chain couples TRBV6-4 to TRBJ2-7; 9 bases are shared with TRBD1. V was pared by 2 bases and J by 7 bases, with 6 bases of the junction left unmatched. The CDR3 runs 14 residues. Germline-derived CDR1 and CDR2 are MRHNA and SNTAGT. The CDR3 DNA follows: TGTGCCAGCAGTGACCCGGGGACAGGGAGGGAGCAGTACTTC. It yields the protein CASSDPGTGREQYF.

This rearrangement joins TRBV6-4 to TRBJ2-2; TRBD1 is a possible D gene (5 bases). Trimming shortened V by 6 bases and J by 6 bases, and 11 bases separated the two germline ends. Germline V gives CDR1 MRHNA, CDR2 SNTAGT. This CDR3 has 13 residues. CDR3 residues: CASSQGSSGELFF. CDR3 nucleotides: TGTGCCAGCAGCCAGGGTTCTTCCGGGGAGCTGTTTTTT.

The rearrangement uses TRBV18 and TRBJ1-6, with 8 bases that match TRBD1. The germline gives CDR1 KGHSH, CDR2 LQKENI. The V and J ends lost 6 bases and 0 bases, in that order; junction bases with no gene match: 7. The length of the CDR3 is 17 residues. The CDR3 protein is CASSRTGGSSYNSPLHF. CDR3 DNA sequence: TGTGCCAGCTCTCGAACAGGGGGGAGCTCCTATAATTCACCCCTCCACTTT.

V usage is TRBV10-1 and J usage is TRBJ2-1; D might be TRBD2 (6 bases). The length of the CDR3 is 17 residues. V lost 2 bases, J lost 2 bases, and 16 bases lay in between. Germline CDR1 and CDR2: WNHNN and SYGVQD (reference sequence). The CDR3 DNA reads TGCGCCAGCAGTGAGCCGACTCCGGAGGGTACCTACAATGAGCAGTTCTTC. It encodes CASSEPTPEGTYNEQFF.

The CDR3 sequence: CASRYAETEAFF. CDR3 in DNA: TGTGCAAGTCGCTATGCGGAAACTGAAGCTTTCTTT. The V call is TRBV12-2, the J call TRBJ1-1. TRBV12-2 is flagged as a pseudogene. The CDR3 has 12 amino acids.

DNA for the CDR3: TGTGCCAGCACACCGGGAAGCGGGGGGTCCAAAAACATTCAGTACTTC. Translated: CASTPGSGGSKNIQYF. The rearrangement joins TRBV11-2 to TRBJ2-4; TRBD2 matches at 9 bases. After removal of 7 bases from V and 2 bases from J, the junction contained 9 bases not matched to a gene. This CDR3 is built from 16 residues. From germline, CDR1 is SGHAT and CDR2 FQNNGV.

The chain couples TRBV5-1 to TRBJ2-3; no definite D call. CDR3 length: 14 amino acids. CDR1 and CDR2 from the germline V gene are SGHRS and YFSETQ. V was cut by 1 base and J by 6 bases, with 12 bases left in between. In DNA form, the CDR3 reads TGCGCCAGCAGCTTGTTGGCTGGTTTCGATACGCAGTATTTT. It yields the protein CASSLLAGFDTQYF.

The chain links TRBV9 to TRBJ1-1; D remains ambiguous. Germline V CDR1 and CDR2: SGDLS, YYNGEE. The CDR3 has 14 amino acids. Trimming cost V 3 bases and J 1 base, with 10 bases left between them. This CDR3 is CASSASSENTEAFF. The CDR3, as DNA: TGTGCCAGCAGCGCCTCTTCAGAGAACACTGAAGCTTTCTTT.

The rearrangement joins TRBV14 to TRBJ2-5; 8 nucleotides line up with TRBD1. The CDR3 contains 13 residues. Germline trimming cut 3 bases from V and 9 bases from J; bases unmatched to any gene: 6. Germline assignment: CDR1 SGHDN and CDR2 FVKESK. In DNA, the CDR3 is TGTGCCAGCAGCCAGAACAGGGGGGAGGCCCAGTACTTC. Its translation is CASSQNRGEAQYF.

This chain links TRBV10-3 with TRBJ1-4; D gene uncertain. The V and J ends lost 4 bases and 3 bases respectively, with 9 bases between them. The germline V gene has CDR1 ENHRY and CDR2 SYGVKD. This CDR3 is 14 amino acids long. The CDR3 here is CAISAGTANEKLFF. As DNA, the CDR3 is TGTGCCATCAGTGCAGGCACCGCTAATGAAAAACTGTTTTTT.

CDR3 sequence reads: CASSYPGLENTGELFF. The DNA of the CDR3 is TGTGCCAGCAGCTATCCGGGACTCGAAAACACCGGGGAGCTGTTTTTT. The V gene is TRBV5-4, the J gene TRBJ2-2, with D tentatively TRBD2 (6 bases). The CDR3 is made up of 16 amino acids. Per germline, CDR1 SGHNT and CDR2 YYREEE (reference sequence). The ends were cut back, 3 bases at V and 2 bases at J, with 14 bases in the middle.

The chain employs TRBV9 and TRBJ2-7; D perhaps matches TRBD1 (6 bases). With 4 bases removed from V and 0 bases from J, the gap between germline ends came to 14 bases. This CDR3 is 15 amino acids long. The germline gives CDR1 SGDLS, CDR2 YYNGEE. The CDR3, as DNA: TGTGCCAGCAGCCCACAGACAGGTAGCTCCTACGAGCAGTACTTC. Residues: CASSPQTGSSYEQYF.

The rearrangement links TRBV23-1 to TRBJ2-2; 9 bases are a match to TRBD1. TRBV23-1 is assigned to the ORF class and has an uncertain function. Unmatched junction bases numbered 6, after V lost 0 bases and J lost 1 base. The CDR3 sequence is 18 residues long. CDR3 amino acids: CASSQSGGQGWNTGELFF. For the CDR3, the DNA is TGCGCCAGCAGTCAATCAGGGGGACAGGGCTGGAACACCGGGGAGCTGTTTTTT.

The rearrangement uses TRBV4-2 and TRBJ1-6; 9 bases align to TRBD1. The J segment lost 9 bases and the V segment lost 0 bases, leaving 3 bases of the junction unmatched. The CDR3 has 15 residues. Per the germline V gene, CDR1 is LGHNA and CDR2 is YNFKEQ. The CDR3 loop is CASSQDGDRVSPLHF. The CDR3 bases are TGTGCCAGCAGCCAAGATGGGGACAGGGTTTCACCCCTCCACTTT.

The CDR3 sequence is CASRVSVATNEKLFF. CDR3 nucleotides: TGTGCCAGCAGGGTTTCAGTTGCAACTAATGAAAAACTGTTTTTT. The V and J genes are TRBV2 and TRBJ1-4, with D unclear. Germline V lookup: CDR1 SNHLY, CDR2 FYNNEI. V lost 6 bases, J lost 0 bases, and 11 bases lay in between. The CDR3 is made up of 15 amino acids.

The rearrangement uses TRBV5-1 and TRBJ2-7; D gene ambiguous. Germline CDR1 and CDR2: SGHRS and YFSETQ. This CDR3 is 13 amino acids long. Trimming took off 4 bases at V and 2 bases at J, with 10 bases between the two ends. The CDR3 DNA reads as TGCGCCAGCAGCGGTACAGCCCCCTACGAGCAGTACTTC. It encodes CASSGTAPYEQYF.